This T cell receptor beta chain was profiled in a study of blood T cell repertoires in COVID-19. In the authors' workflow: Nucleated cell number was recorded as an estimate derived from reference gene primer amplification. The method was immunoSEQ multiplex PCR; TCRdb's version includes in-frame clones alone and lacks a portion of them. V, J and clone size reflect that table, while D and trimming were determined from the DNA. Of around 84,000 clones listed, 75% to 85% were seen once; the top ten hold just over 35%. Seattle's cohort entered during active infection and was followed longitudinally. The junction had 6 bases not matched to a gene; V was cut back by 4 bases and J by 9 bases. Germline loops: CDR1 MRHNA, CDR2 SNTAGT. This CDR3 has 13 amino acids.

The material sequenced was peripheral blood. V and J are TRBV6-4 and TRBJ2-3; TRBD2 agrees at 8 bases. The source of this sequence is a man aged 55 to 70 with COVID-19, enrolled during active disease. CDR3 DNA sequence: TGTGCCAGCAGTGCCCCGGGAGGGCACACGCAGTATTTT. Its translation is CASSAPGGHTQYF.